This T cell receptor beta chain was identified during a study of Ad26.COV2.S vaccination and SARS-CoV-2 variants. Study-level background: Administration of Ad26.COV2.S was intramuscular, either once or twice 56 days apart. Study findings and constraints: Considerable breadth of spike-specific CD8+ and CD4+ T cell responses has reportedly been documented following vaccination.

Comment on this clone: The antigen is not known.

The repertoire was sequenced with immunoSEQ multiplex PCR; TCRdb's copy has only in-frame clones and lacks some. This sample has roughly 350,000 clones, with about 87% found just once. Treatment given: roughly 20 received Ad26.COV2.S at low or high dose, single or two shots; several received placebo; per-sample allocation not given. Samples came from day 63 after the first vaccine or placebo injection. Donation was by an adult aged 18-55 years who was in Boston. The CDR3 has 14 residues. The germline V gene has CDR1 LNHDA and CDR2 SQIVND (reference sequence). Unmatched junction bases numbered 4, after V lost 4 bases and J lost 4 bases.

This chain connects TRBV19 to TRBJ2-3; 8 positions agree with TRBD2. This sequence originates from a person between 18 and 65 years old who received the Ad26.COV2.S COVID-19 vaccine or a placebo. The specimen comprised peripheral blood, sampled in a trial of Ad26.COV2.S vaccine versus placebo. The CDR3 DNA sequence: TGTGCCAGTAGTAAGCTAGCGGGCGCAGATACGCAGTATTTT. This gives the protein CASSKLAGADTQYF.